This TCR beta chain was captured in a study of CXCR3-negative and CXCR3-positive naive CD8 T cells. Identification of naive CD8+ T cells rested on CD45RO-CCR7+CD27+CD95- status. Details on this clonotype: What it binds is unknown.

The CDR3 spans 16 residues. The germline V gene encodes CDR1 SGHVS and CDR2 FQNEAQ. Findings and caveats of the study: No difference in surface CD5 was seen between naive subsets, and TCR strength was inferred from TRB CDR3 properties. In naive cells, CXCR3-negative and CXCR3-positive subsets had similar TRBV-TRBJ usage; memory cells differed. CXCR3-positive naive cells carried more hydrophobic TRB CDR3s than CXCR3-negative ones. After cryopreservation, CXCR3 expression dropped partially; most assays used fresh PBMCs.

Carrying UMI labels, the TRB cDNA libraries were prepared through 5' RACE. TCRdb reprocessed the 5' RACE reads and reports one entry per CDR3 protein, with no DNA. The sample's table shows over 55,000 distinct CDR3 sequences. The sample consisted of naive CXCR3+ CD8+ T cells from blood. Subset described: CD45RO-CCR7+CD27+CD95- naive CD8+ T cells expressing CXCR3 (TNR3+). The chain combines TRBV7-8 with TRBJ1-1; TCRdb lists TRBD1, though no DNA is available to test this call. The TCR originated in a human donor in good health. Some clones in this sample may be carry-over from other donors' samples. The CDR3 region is CASSLDPQGLNTEAFF.